This TCR beta chain stems from a study of T cells after yellow fever vaccination. Study background: The SMART-Seq v4 Ultra Low Input method served to prepare the low-cell-number fractions. General study findings and limits: Subsequent booster samples again held most clones from primary vaccination (under 98% CD4, nearly 90% CD8).

Regarding this clonotype: Its antigen remains unidentified.

TCRdb reprocessed the 5' RACE reads via MiXCR and lists one record per CDR3 protein. The table has approximately 580,000 distinct CDR3 sequences, about 17% seen once. Germline V gene data show CDR1 as SGHTA and CDR2 as FQGNSA. The CDR3 is made up of 16 amino acids. Unmatched junction bases numbered 7, after V lost 5 bases and J lost 0 bases. The clonotype comes from a young man who received the YFV17D yellow fever vaccine. Here the sequenced sample was PBMCs, taken about 5 days after the first yellow fever vaccination. This chain links TRBV7-2 with TRBJ2-7; 10 bases agree with TRBD2. The CDR3 loop is CASSARTSGASYEQYF. In nucleotides, the CDR3 is TGTGCCAGCAGCGCACGCACTAGCGGGGCCTCCTACGAGCAGTACTTC.